This entry lists 24 T cell receptor beta chains sequenced from one sample in a study of metastatic and nonmetastatic thyroid tumors. TCRdb re-called the PCR reads through MiXCR. The sample yields 21,000 or so clones, about 28% seen once. Every patient was untreated before thyroid surgery. Specimen: tumor tissue. Every receptor here comes from a male donor with papillary thyroid cancer or a benign thyroid nodule (not recorded which). Some clones in this sample may be carry-over from other donors' samples.

The sample holds a few counts of this clone. The CDR3 DNA reads TGTGCCAGCAGTTTTGGACCGCCGAATGAGCAGTTCTTC. This translates into CASSFGPPNEQFF. The V and J genes are TRBV28 and TRBJ2-1; D is ambiguous. V lost 3 bases, J lost 7 bases, and 10 bases lay in between. Germline V CDR1 and CDR2: MDHEN, SYDVKM. This CDR3 spans 13 amino acids.

V gene TRBV20-1 combines with J gene TRBJ2-7; D might be TRBD1 or TRBD2, each matching 6 bases. From germline, CDR1 is DFQATT and CDR2 SNEGSKA (reference sequence). The V gene lost 3 bases and the J gene lost 2 bases, with 17 bases spanning the gap. The CDR3 length is 15 residues. In nucleotides, the CDR3 is TGCAGTGCTAGGGGGGCTGGAGGGAAAACCTACGAGCAGTACTTC. Translating it yields CSARGAGGKTYEQYF.

In its sample, this clone was seen many times. Other DNA variants within this sample encode the same CDR3. The genes are TRBV5-1 and TRBJ2-3, with 7 bases aligning to TRBD2. V lost 2 bases, J lost 4 bases, and 7 bases stayed unmatched. This CDR3 is 15 amino acids long. Germline CDR1 SGHRS, CDR2 YFSETQ. Here the CDR3 DNA reads TGCGCCAGCAGCTTCCGCGGGAGAGGGGCAGATACGCAGTATTTT. Residues: CASSFRGRGADTQYF.

This clone was observed a few times. CDR3 amino acids: CATSSGQQGYTF. For the CDR3, the DNA is TGTGCCACCAGCAGCGGTCAACAGGGCTACACCTTC. The chain employs TRBV15 and TRBJ1-2; D not resolved. Germline CDR1 is LNHNV and CDR2 is YYDKDF (reference sequence). Trimming removed 3 bases from V and 8 bases from J, with 10 bases in between. The CDR3 extends over 12 amino acids.

By share, this clone ranks as medium-sized. V usage is TRBV5-1 and J usage is TRBJ1-1; D perhaps matches TRBD1 (5 bases). In germline, CDR1 is SGHRS, CDR2 YFSETQ. The CDR3 covers 12 residues. The germline V and J ends were trimmed by 2 bases and 4 bases, with 6 bases remaining between them. This CDR3 reads CASSFGTTEAFF. CDR3 sequence (DNA): TGCGCCAGCAGCTTCGGGACCACTGAAGCTTTCTTT.

The V and J genes are TRBV5-1 and TRBJ2-5; a weak D match, TRBD1 (6 bases). There are 14 residues in the CDR3. CDR1 SGHRS and CDR2 YFSETQ come from the germline V gene. The V end was cut by 4 bases, the J end by 2 bases, with 12 bases between. CDR3 region: CASSLDRLQETQYF. The CDR3, as DNA: TGCGCCAGCAGCCTGGACAGACTTCAAGAGACCCAGTACTTC.

By share, this clone ranks as medium-sized (0.01 to 0.1%). The chain is built from TRBV6-1 and TRBJ2-7, with D maybe TRBD1 (5 bases). V shed 0 bases and J shed 0 bases, with 9 bases lying between them. The CDR3 contains 15 residues. The germline V gene encodes CDR1 MNHNS and CDR2 SASEGT. CDR3 nucleotides: TGTGCCAGCAGTGAAGCGCTAGACAGCTCCTACGAGCAGTACTTC. The encoded protein is CASSEALDSSYEQYF.

The chain employs TRBV28 and TRBJ2-2; 13 bases are shared with TRBD2. The CDR3 sequence is 19 residues long. CDR1 is MDHEN and CDR2 is SYDVKM in the germline V gene. Unmatched junction bases numbered 13, after V lost 3 bases and J lost 6 bases. The chain's CDR3 is CASSFPELAGGPDAGELFF. DNA for the CDR3: TGTGCCAGCAGTTTTCCAGAACTAGCGGGGGGGCCGGACGCCGGGGAGCTGTTTTTT.

The V and J genes are TRBV11-3 and TRBJ2-2, with a weak D call TRBD1 (5 bases). The germline CDR1 and CDR2 sequences are SGHNT and YENEEA. V lost 5 bases and J 1 base, leaving 8 bases between the germline ends. CDR3 length: 14 amino acids. This CDR3 reads CASSPRGNTGELFF. For the CDR3, the DNA is TGTGCCAGCAGCCCAAGGGGGAACACCGGGGAGCTGTTTTTT. Full variable domain (rest looked up from reference TRBV11-3 and TRBJ2-2): EAGVVQSPRYKIIEKKQPVAFWCNPISGHNTLYWYLQNLGQGPELLIRYENEEAVDDSQLPKDRFSAERLKGVDSTLKIQPAELGDSAVYLCASSPRGNTGELFFGEGSRLTVL.

This clone appeared a single time. The chain recombines TRBV30 with TRBJ1-4; the D is unclear. Trimming took off 0 bases at V and 8 bases at J, with 13 bases between the two ends. CDR1 and CDR2 (germline): GTSNPN, SVGIG (reference sequence). This CDR3 has 14 amino acids. The CDR3 region has the DNA TGTGCCTGGAGTGTGGGCCATGGAGGCGAAAAACTGTTTTTT. This gives the protein CAWSVGHGGEKLFF.

The chain carries TRBV5-1 and TRBJ1-4; weak D call: TRBD1 (6 bases). The CDR3 spans 13 residues. V dropped 5 bases and J dropped 8 bases, with 13 bases sitting between them. Looked up from germline, CDR1 is SGHRS and CDR2 is YFSETQ. CDR3 loop: CASRPGEGEKLFF. The CDR3 DNA reads TGCGCCAGCAGACCAGGGGAAGGGGAAAAACTGTTTTTT.

V usage is TRBV2 and J usage is TRBJ2-2; D uncertain. V lost 2 bases to trimming and J lost 1 base, with 5 bases between them. The CDR3 length is 14 residues. From germline, CDR1 is SNHLY and CDR2 FYNNEI. The DNA for the CDR3 is TGTGCCAGCAGTGAAAGGGTGAACACCGGGGAGCTGTTTTTT. It translates to CASSERVNTGELFF.

By share of the sample, this clone is medium-sized. The rearrangement links TRBV27 to TRBJ2-1; TRBD1 matches at 9 bases. The trim removed 5 bases at V and 10 bases at J, leaving 9 bases unmatched. Per the germline V gene, CDR1 is MNHEY and CDR2 is SMNVEV (reference sequence). The CDR3 covers 14 residues. The CDR3 bases are TGTGCCAGCAGTCGCGCGGGACAGGGATACGAGCAGTTCTTC. Its protein is CASSRAGQGYEQFF.

V is TRBV5-1 and J is TRBJ2-2; D is perhaps TRBD1 (5 bases). The V end lost 0 bases, the J end lost 7 bases, and 16 bases lay between the germline ends. Looked up from germline, CDR1 is SGHRS and CDR2 is YFSETQ. CDR3 length: 16 residues. Here the CDR3 DNA reads TGCGCCAGCAGCTTGGTCGTAGGGGATCAGGGCGGGGAGCTGTTTTTT. Translation: CASSLVVGDQGGELFF.

This clone is termed medium-sized. The chain combines TRBV20-1 with TRBJ2-7; 7 nucleotides match TRBD2. Germline loops: CDR1 DFQATT, CDR2 SNEGSKA (reference sequence). There are 13 residues in the CDR3. J gave up 3 bases and V 6 bases, and 8 bases lay outside the gene matches. CDR3 sequence: CSASGTTHYEQYF. Written as DNA, the CDR3 is TGCAGTGCCTCCGGGACTACTCACTACGAGCAGTACTTC.

The chain carries TRBV16 and TRBJ1-6; 10 positions agree with TRBD1. The CDR3 has 14 amino acids. The V segment lost 2 bases and the J segment 13 bases; nucleotides outside the gene matches: 5. Germline V gene data show CDR1 as KGHSY and CDR2 as FQNENV. In DNA form, the CDR3 reads TGTGCCAGCAGCCAAGGGACAGGGGCCTATCCCCTCCACTTT. It translates to CASSQGTGAYPLHF.

The genes are TRBV18 and TRBJ2-6, with 7 bases fitting TRBD1. This CDR3 region has 17 residues. V was pared by 1 base and J by 0 bases, with 3 bases of the junction left unmatched. CDR1 is KGHSH, CDR2 LQKENI, per germline. The CDR3 nucleotides are TGTGCCAGCTCACCACAGGGGGCGCGCTCTGGGGCCAACGTCCTGACTTTC. Translating it yields CASSPQGARSGANVLTF. Full variable domain (rest looked up from reference TRBV18 and TRBJ2-6): NAGVMQNPRHLVRRRGQEARLRCSPMKGHSHVYWYRQLPEEGLKFMVYLQKENIIDESGMPKERFSAEFPKEGPSILRIQQVVRGDSAAYFCASSPQGARSGANVLTFGAGSRLTVL.

This clone has a count of ten or more. V is TRBV19 and J is TRBJ2-7, with D possibly matching TRBD1 (6 bases). Germline loops: CDR1 LNHDA, CDR2 SQIVND (reference sequence). The CDR3 totals 13 residues. The V and J ends lost 6 bases and 6 bases respectively, with 15 bases between them. CDR3: CASRPDIGGEQYF. The CDR3 nucleotides are TGTGCCAGTAGACCAGATATAGGGGGCGAGCAGTACTTC.

This clone showed up just a few times. As the CDR3 is not closed by the conserved phenylalanine or tryptophan, this likely results from a read error. The chain links TRBV19 to TRBJ1-2; the D gene is possibly TRBD1 (6 bases). V lost 6 bases and J 6 bases, leaving 17 bases between the germline ends. The CDR3 extends over 14 amino acids. The V gene's germline CDR1 is LNHDA and CDR2 SQIVND (reference sequence). The CDR3 loop is CASRADRQNHGYTL. The CDR3 nucleotides read TGTGCCAGTAGGGCCGACAGGCAAAACCATGGCTACACCCTC.

There are a few counts of this clone. The chain is built from TRBV28 and TRBJ2-7; D is undetermined. The CDR3 sequence is 11 residues long. Germline loops: CDR1 MDHEN, CDR2 SYDVKM. V lost 4 bases to trimming and J lost 4 bases, with 5 bases between them. The CDR3 region is CASSSAYEQYF. The CDR3 coding sequence is TGTGCCAGCAGTTCAGCATACGAGCAGTACTTC.

This clone was found a few times. The J gene is TRBJ2-7, the V gene TRBV28; TRBD1 matches 8 bases. V lost 3 bases and J lost 5; bases outside the gene matches: 6. CDR1 and CDR2 (germline): MDHEN, SYDVKM. The CDR3 consists of 14 residues. CDR3 DNA: TGTGCCAGCAGTTTGGCCCAGGGGGCCCACGAGCAGTACTTC. This encodes CASSLAQGAHEQYF.

V and J are TRBV20-1 and TRBJ2-5; 14 nucleotides align to TRBD2. The J call may be incorrect, as the DNA end agrees better with TRBJ2-1. Per the germline V gene, CDR1 is DFQATT and CDR2 is SNEGSKA (reference sequence). The CDR3 extends over 17 amino acids. The CDR3 protein is CSANGLAGGFLANEQFF. CDR3 DNA: TGCAGTGCTAACGGACTAGCGGGAGGTTTTTTGGCCAATGAGCAGTTCTTC.

This clone is termed medium-sized. The chain has TRBV20-1 and TRBJ2-7, with D possibly matching TRBD2 (5 bases). Germline-derived CDR1 and CDR2 are DFQATT and SNEGSKA (reference sequence). The CDR3 totals 12 residues. Trimming pared 5 bases from V and 6 bases from J, leaving 14 bases between. This chain's CDR3 is CSAPHRGIEQYF. CDR3 sequence (DNA): TGCAGTGCTCCCCATCGGGGTATCGAGCAGTACTTC.

This chain uses TRBV20-1 with TRBJ1-2; D gene uncertain. Germline V CDR1 and CDR2: DFQATT, SNEGSKA (reference sequence). Trimming took off 2 bases at V and 6 bases at J, with 4 bases between the two ends. There are 10 residues in the CDR3. The CDR3 sequence: CSARRNGYTF. The CDR3, as DNA: TGCAGTGCTAGACGAAATGGCTACACCTTC.